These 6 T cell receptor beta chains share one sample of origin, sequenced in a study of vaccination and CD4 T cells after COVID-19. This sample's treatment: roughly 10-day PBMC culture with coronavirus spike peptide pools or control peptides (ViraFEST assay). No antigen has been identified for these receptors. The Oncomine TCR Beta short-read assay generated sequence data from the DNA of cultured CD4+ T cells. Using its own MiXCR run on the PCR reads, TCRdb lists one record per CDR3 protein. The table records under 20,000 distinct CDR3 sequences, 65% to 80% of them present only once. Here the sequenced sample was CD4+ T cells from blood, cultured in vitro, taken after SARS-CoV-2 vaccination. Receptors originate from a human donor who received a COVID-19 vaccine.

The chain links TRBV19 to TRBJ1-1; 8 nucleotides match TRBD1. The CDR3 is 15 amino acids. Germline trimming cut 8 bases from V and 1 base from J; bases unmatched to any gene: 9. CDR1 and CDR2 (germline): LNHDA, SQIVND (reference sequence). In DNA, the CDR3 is TGTGCCAGTTATCAAGCCGGGACAGGGAACACTGAAGCTTTCTTT. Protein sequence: CASYQAGTGNTEAFF.

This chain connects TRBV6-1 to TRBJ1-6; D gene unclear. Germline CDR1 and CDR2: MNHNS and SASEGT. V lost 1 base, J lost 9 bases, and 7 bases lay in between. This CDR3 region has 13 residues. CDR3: CASSEEGVSPLHF. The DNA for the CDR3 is TGTGCCAGCAGTGAAGAAGGTGTTTCACCCCTCCACTTT.

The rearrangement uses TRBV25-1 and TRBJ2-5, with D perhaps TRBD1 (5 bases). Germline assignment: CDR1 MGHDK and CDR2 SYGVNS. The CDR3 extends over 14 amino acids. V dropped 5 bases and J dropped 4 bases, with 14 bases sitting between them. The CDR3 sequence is CASSSARVVETQYF. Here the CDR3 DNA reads TGTGCCAGCAGTTCGGCCAGGGTGGTAGAGACCCAGTACTTC.

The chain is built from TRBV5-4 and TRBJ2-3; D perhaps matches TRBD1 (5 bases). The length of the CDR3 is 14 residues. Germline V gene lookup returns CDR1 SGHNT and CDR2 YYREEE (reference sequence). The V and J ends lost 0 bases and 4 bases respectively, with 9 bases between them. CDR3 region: CASSLDRSPDTQYF. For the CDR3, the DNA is TGTGCCAGCAGCTTGGACAGGTCCCCAGATACGCAGTATTTT.

The CDR3: CASSLSFRKFEAFF. As DNA, the CDR3 is TGTGCCAGCAGTTTAAGCTTCAGGAAGTTTGAAGCTTTCTTT. This chain connects TRBV27 to TRBJ1-1; D is ambiguous. The V end lost 2 bases, the J end lost 7 bases, and 14 bases lay between the germline ends. Germline V CDR1 and CDR2: MNHEY, SMNVEV (reference sequence). This CDR3 is built from 14 residues.

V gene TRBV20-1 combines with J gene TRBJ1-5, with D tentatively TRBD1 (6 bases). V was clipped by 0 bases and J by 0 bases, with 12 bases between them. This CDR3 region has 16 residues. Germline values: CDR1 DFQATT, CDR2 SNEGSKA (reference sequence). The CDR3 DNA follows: TGCAGTGCTAGAGATGACAGGTTCGATAGCAATCAGCCCCAGCATTTT. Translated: CSARDDRFDSNQPQHF.